The rows below give T cell receptor beta chains drawn from one sample of a study of blood T cell repertoires in COVID-19. The table came from immunoSEQ multiplex PCR; TCRdb's copy has only in-frame clones and leaves some out. The table records some 320,000 clones, 85% to 95% of them present only once. Sequencing was performed on PBMCs or T cells enriched from blood (not recorded which). Source of these receptors: a woman aged 25 to 39 who had been exposed to COVID-19. Both conserved end residues are part of each CDR3. The order of the fields is V gene, D gene, J gene, clone size, CDR3 DNA, CDR3 protein. D genes are given only for firm matches. The size field is filled for only some rows; it gives once, few, many or a size class.

v_call: TRBV5-6
d_call: TRBD1
j_call: TRBJ1-5
clone_size: NA
cdr3_nt: TGTGCCAGCAGACCCTCCGGGACAGGCTATAGCAATCAGCCCCAGCATTTT
cdr3_aa: CASRPSGTGYSNQPQHF

v_call: TRBV5-1
d_call: NA
j_call: TRBJ1-2
clone_size: NA
cdr3_nt: TGCGCCAGCAGCTTGGCCAAGAGCGGCTACACCTTC
cdr3_aa: CASSLAKSGYTF

v_call: TRBV3-1/TRBV3-2
d_call: TRBD1
j_call: TRBJ2-7
clone_size: NA
cdr3_nt: TGTGCCAGCAGCCACGCCTCACAGGGGACCTCGACCTACGAGCAGTACTTC
cdr3_aa: CASSHASQGTSTYEQYF

v_call: TRBV13
d_call: NA
j_call: TRBJ2-7
clone_size: NA
cdr3_nt: TGTGCCAGCAGCAAAAGAACAGGGACCGGTATCCACGAGCAGTACTTC
cdr3_aa: CASSKRTGTGIHEQYF

v_call: TRBV10-3
d_call: TRBD1
j_call: TRBJ1-5
clone_size: NA
cdr3_nt: TGTGCCATCAGTGCGTTCGGACAGGGGTTCGGTCAGCCCCAGCATTTT
cdr3_aa: CAISAFGQGFGQPQHF

v_call: TRBV6-4
d_call: TRBD1
j_call: TRBJ1-4
clone_size: NA
cdr3_nt: TGTGCCAGCAGTGACATGGGGACAGGCGGAGGTAGACTGTTTTTT
cdr3_aa: CASSDMGTGGGRLFF

v_call: TRBV7-8
d_call: NA
j_call: TRBJ2-7
clone_size: NA
cdr3_nt: TGTGCCAGCAGCTTGATATCGTCGAGCTCCTACGAGCAGTACTTC
cdr3_aa: CASSLISSSSYEQYF

v_call: TRBV15
d_call: NA
j_call: TRBJ1-1
clone_size: few
cdr3_nt: TGTGCCACCAGCAGAGATCGGGCAGGGTTGGCTGAAGCTTTCTTT
cdr3_aa: CATSRDRAGLAEAFF

v_call: TRBV5-6
d_call: TRBD1
j_call: TRBJ1-6
clone_size: NA
cdr3_nt: TGTGCCAGCAGCCGGATTAGACAGGGGAGCTCCTATAATTCACCCCTCCACTTT
cdr3_aa: CASSRIRQGSSYNSPLHF

v_call: TRBV4-3
d_call: NA
j_call: TRBJ2-1
clone_size: once
cdr3_nt: TGCGCCAGCAGCTTGAACAGGGCCCCCTACAATGAGCAGTTCTTC
cdr3_aa: CASSLNRAPYNEQFF

v_call: TRBV14
d_call: TRBD1
j_call: TRBJ2-5
clone_size: once
cdr3_nt: TGTGCCAGCAGCCAGTCGACAGGGCTAGAGACCCAGTACTTC
cdr3_aa: CASSQSTGLETQYF

v_call: TRBV7-9
d_call: NA
j_call: TRBJ1-3
clone_size: NA
cdr3_nt: TGTGCCAGCAGCTTGGGGGGCTCTGGAAACACCATATATTTT
cdr3_aa: CASSLGGSGNTIYF

v_call: TRBV29-1
d_call: TRBD1
j_call: TRBJ1-2
clone_size: NA
cdr3_nt: TGCAGCGCCCGACAGGGGGCAGACTATGGCTACACCTTC
cdr3_aa: CSARQGADYGYTF

v_call: TRBV11-1
d_call: TRBD1
j_call: TRBJ2-7
clone_size: NA
cdr3_nt: TGTGCCAGCAGCCAAGGACAGGGGGCCTACGAGCAGTACTTC
cdr3_aa: CASSQGQGAYEQYF

v_call: TRBV21-1
d_call: NA
j_call: TRBJ2-4
clone_size: once
cdr3_nt: TGTGCCAAGAACCTCAGTCGGGGGGCTGCCAAAAACATTCAGTACTTC
cdr3_aa: CAKNLSRGAAKNIQYF

v_call: TRBV6-6
d_call: TRBD1
j_call: TRBJ2-5
clone_size: NA
cdr3_nt: TGTGCCAGCAGCTTAAGACAGGGCATGTCCCCATTCGTTTCCCAAGAGACCCAGTACTTC
cdr3_aa: CASSLRQGMSPFVSQETQYF

v_call: TRBV2
d_call: TRBD2
j_call: TRBJ2-1
clone_size: NA
cdr3_nt: TGTGCCAGCAGTAGACTAGCGGGGGTCTCCTACAATGAGCAGTTCTTC
cdr3_aa: CASSRLAGVSYNEQFF

v_call: TRBV18
d_call: NA
j_call: TRBJ1-1
clone_size: NA
cdr3_nt: TGTGCCAGCTCACCATACCCCCAGGGCACTGAAGCTTTCTTT
cdr3_aa: CASSPYPQGTEAFF

v_call: TRBV18
d_call: TRBD1
j_call: TRBJ1-2
clone_size: NA
cdr3_nt: TGTGCCAGCTCACAGCAGGGGGTAAACTATGGCTACACCTTC
cdr3_aa: CASSQQGVNYGYTF

v_call: TRBV7-9
d_call: NA
j_call: TRBJ2-3
clone_size: NA
cdr3_nt: TGTGCCAGCAGCTCCCCAAGCACAGATACGCAGTATTTT
cdr3_aa: CASSSPSTDTQYF

v_call: TRBV13
d_call: NA
j_call: TRBJ2-2
clone_size: NA
cdr3_nt: TGTGCCAGCAGCGCCGCCCTCGGGGGAGGTGGCACCGGGGAGCTGTTTTTT
cdr3_aa: CASSAALGGGGTGELFF

v_call: TRBV24-1
d_call: TRBD1
j_call: TRBJ2-5
clone_size: once
cdr3_nt: TGTGCCACCAGTGAGCGACAGGGGGCGAAGGAGACCCAGTACTTC
cdr3_aa: CATSERQGAKETQYF

v_call: TRBV9
d_call: NA
j_call: TRBJ1-2
clone_size: NA
cdr3_nt: TGTGCCAGCAGCGTCCGACAAGGGAGCTATGGCTACACCTTC
cdr3_aa: CASSVRQGSYGYTF

v_call: TRBV10-2
d_call: NA
j_call: TRBJ1-2
clone_size: NA
cdr3_nt: TGCGCCAGCAGTGACCGGGGGAAATATGGCTACACCTTC
cdr3_aa: CASSDRGKYGYTF

v_call: TRBV30
d_call: TRBD2
j_call: TRBJ2-5
clone_size: NA
cdr3_nt: TGTGCCTGGACTAGACTAGCGGTCCAAGAGACCCAGTACTTC
cdr3_aa: CAWTRLAVQETQYF

v_call: TRBV7-9
d_call: TRBD1
j_call: TRBJ2-6
clone_size: NA
cdr3_nt: TGTGCCAGCAGCTTACGAAAAGGACAGGGAACTGGGGCCAACGTCCTGACTTTC
cdr3_aa: CASSLRKGQGTGANVLTF

v_call: TRBV2
d_call: NA
j_call: TRBJ1-1
clone_size: NA
cdr3_nt: TGTGCCAGCAGTGGACTCCCGGGTGGAACTGAAGCTTTCTTT
cdr3_aa: CASSGLPGGTEAFF

v_call: TRBV7-2
d_call: TRBD1
j_call: TRBJ2-2
clone_size: NA
cdr3_nt: TGTGCCAGCAGGCTTTTTGGACAGGGGGCAGGGACCGGGGAGCTGTTTTTT
cdr3_aa: CASRLFGQGAGTGELFF

v_call: TRBV19
d_call: TRBD1
j_call: TRBJ1-2
clone_size: NA
cdr3_nt: TGTGCCAGTAACCCGACAGGGAACTATGGCTACACCTTC
cdr3_aa: CASNPTGNYGYTF

v_call: TRBV5-5
d_call: NA
j_call: TRBJ2-1
clone_size: NA
cdr3_nt: TGTGCCAGCAGCTTGGCTGTGACAAGTATTCTTGATGAGCAGTTCTTC
cdr3_aa: CASSLAVTSILDEQFF

v_call: TRBV28
d_call: TRBD2
j_call: TRBJ2-5
clone_size: NA
cdr3_nt: TGTGCCACCGGGGGGGCAAACCAAGAGACCCAGTACTTC
cdr3_aa: CATGGANQETQYF

v_call: TRBV9
d_call: NA
j_call: TRBJ1-3
clone_size: once
cdr3_nt: TGTGCCAGCAGCCCACGGACAGCTGCGCACACCATATATTTT
cdr3_aa: CASSPRTAAHTIYF

v_call: TRBV7-9
d_call: NA
j_call: TRBJ2-3
clone_size: NA
cdr3_nt: TGTGCCAGCAGCTTAGCGGGACACCCGACAGATACGCAGTATTTT
cdr3_aa: CASSLAGHPTDTQYF

v_call: TRBV20-1
d_call: NA
j_call: TRBJ2-7
clone_size: NA
cdr3_nt: TGCAGTGCGGTTACAGGCTACGAGCAGTACTTC
cdr3_aa: CSAVTGYEQYF

v_call: TRBV27
d_call: TRBD2
j_call: TRBJ2-1
clone_size: NA
cdr3_nt: TGTGCCAGCAGGACGGGACTAGCTAGCTACAATGAGCAGTTCTTC
cdr3_aa: CASRTGLASYNEQFF

v_call: TRBV18
d_call: NA
j_call: TRBJ1-2
clone_size: NA
cdr3_nt: TGTGCCAGCTCACACCCACAGGGCTACTATGGCTACACCTTC
cdr3_aa: CASSHPQGYYGYTF

v_call: TRBV19
d_call: TRBD1
j_call: TRBJ1-5
clone_size: NA
cdr3_nt: TGTGCCAGTAGTATCCACGACAGGGATCTAAATCAGCCCCAGCATTTT
cdr3_aa: CASSIHDRDLNQPQHF

v_call: TRBV6-2/TRBV6-3
d_call: NA
j_call: TRBJ2-7
clone_size: NA
cdr3_nt: TGTGCCAGCAGTCGGAAAAACTATCCCACCTACGAGCAGTACTTC
cdr3_aa: CASSRKNYPTYEQYF

v_call: TRBV5-1
d_call: TRBD1
j_call: TRBJ2-5
clone_size: NA
cdr3_nt: TGCGCCAGCAGCTTGGGGACAGGGACCGAGACCCAGTACTTC
cdr3_aa: CASSLGTGTETQYF

v_call: TRBV14
d_call: TRBD2
j_call: TRBJ2-7
clone_size: NA
cdr3_nt: TGTGCCAGCAGCCCCCGGGGACTAGCGGGTTTCTACGAGCAGTACTTC
cdr3_aa: CASSPRGLAGFYEQYF

v_call: TRBV19
d_call: TRBD1
j_call: TRBJ1-1
clone_size: few
cdr3_nt: TGTGCCAGTAGTTTACGGACAGGGAATGCTGAAGCTTTCTTT
cdr3_aa: CASSLRTGNAEAFF

v_call: TRBV5-8
d_call: TRBD2
j_call: TRBJ2-7
clone_size: NA
cdr3_nt: TGTGCCAGCAGCATCCTAGCGGGCTCGATCTACGAGCAGTACTTC
cdr3_aa: CASSILAGSIYEQYF

v_call: TRBV7-2
d_call: TRBD2
j_call: TRBJ2-7
clone_size: NA
cdr3_nt: TGTGCCAGCAGCTCAACTAGCGACCACGAGCAGTACTTC
cdr3_aa: CASSSTSDHEQYF

v_call: TRBV2
d_call: NA
j_call: TRBJ1-2
clone_size: NA
cdr3_nt: TGTGCCAGGCTTGGGGGACTCTATGGCTACACCTTC
cdr3_aa: CARLGGLYGYTF

v_call: TRBV5-1
d_call: NA
j_call: TRBJ2-7
clone_size: NA
cdr3_nt: TGCGCCAGCAGCTTATTACAGGGGGGGAACTCCTACGAGCAGTACTTC
cdr3_aa: CASSLLQGGNSYEQYF

v_call: TRBV4-1
d_call: NA
j_call: TRBJ1-1
clone_size: NA
cdr3_nt: TGCGCCAGCAGCCAAAGGGGGAACACTGAAGCTTTCTTT
cdr3_aa: CASSQRGNTEAFF

v_call: TRBV7-6
d_call: NA
j_call: TRBJ1-3
clone_size: NA
cdr3_nt: TGTGCCAGCAGCTCGATTCAGGGGACTGGAAACACCATATATTTT
cdr3_aa: CASSSIQGTGNTIYF

v_call: TRBV29-1
d_call: NA
j_call: TRBJ2-3
clone_size: NA
cdr3_nt: TGCAGCGGGGGGACTCTAGGGGAAACAGATACGCAGTATTTT
cdr3_aa: CSGGTLGETDTQYF

v_call: TRBV11-2
d_call: NA
j_call: TRBJ2-1
clone_size: NA
cdr3_nt: TGTGCCACCTCGGGGGACTTGACCTACAATGAGCAGTTCTTC
cdr3_aa: CATSGDLTYNEQFF

v_call: TRBV5-4
d_call: NA
j_call: TRBJ1-6
clone_size: once
cdr3_nt: TGTGCCAGCAGCTTGCGCTCAGGGCTGGGTTCACCCCTCCACTTT
cdr3_aa: CASSLRSGLGSPLHF

v_call: TRBV4-1
d_call: NA
j_call: TRBJ2-5
clone_size: NA
cdr3_nt: TGCGCCAGCAGCCAAGTTTTGGAGGGGGAGACCCAGTACTTC
cdr3_aa: CASSQVLEGETQYF

v_call: TRBV27
d_call: NA
j_call: TRBJ1-1
clone_size: NA
cdr3_nt: TGTGCCAGCAGTCCAAGTAGATGGGGGGTTAGCACTGAAGCTTTCTTT
cdr3_aa: CASSPSRWGVSTEAFF

v_call: TRBV19
d_call: TRBD1
j_call: TRBJ1-4
clone_size: NA
cdr3_nt: TGTGCCAGTAGTCACCCCCGGGACAGGGGTAATGAAAAACTGTTTTTT
cdr3_aa: CASSHPRDRGNEKLFF

v_call: TRBV5-1
d_call: TRBD1
j_call: TRBJ2-6
clone_size: few
cdr3_nt: TGCGCCAGCAGCCTGGGGACAGGGGGTTCCCTCTCTGGGGCCAACGTCCTGACTTTC
cdr3_aa: CASSLGTGGSLSGANVLTF

v_call: TRBV16
d_call: TRBD1
j_call: TRBJ2-5
clone_size: NA
cdr3_nt: TGTGCCAGCAGCAACCGACAGGGGCGAGAGACCCAGTACTTC
cdr3_aa: CASSNRQGRETQYF

v_call: TRBV6-5
d_call: NA
j_call: TRBJ2-1
clone_size: NA
cdr3_nt: TGTGCCAGCAACAAGCCCAGGGTAGTAGGCAATGAGCAGTTCTTC
cdr3_aa: CASNKPRVVGNEQFF